This T cell receptor (beta chain) was sequenced for a study of blood T cell repertoires in COVID-19. Whole-study context: The study drew acute and convalescent COVID-19 samples from the United States, Italy and Spain. PBMCs, B-cell-depleted T cells, or T cells were the source of the cDNA or gDNA that made up the material.

The assay was immunoSEQ multiplex PCR, and TCRdb's table has in-frame clones only and misses some. The top ten hold more than 1% of the sample, which has under 300,000 clones, about 90% seen once. Participant age was roughly 18 to 95 years, and participants resided in fewer than 30 US areas. Each participant's cohort was designated according to participant-reported clinical history. The J segment lost 3 bases and the V segment lost 3 bases, leaving 8 bases of the junction unmatched. This CDR3 has 16 residues. Germline assignment: CDR1 WNHNN and CDR2 SYGVQD (reference sequence). This rearrangement joins TRBV10-1 to TRBJ2-1; 7 bases match TRBD1. This clonotype was sampled from a human donor in a cohort exposed to, infected with or recovered from COVID-19 (not recorded which). The donor label of this sample is uncertain. Sequenced material: PBMCs or T cells enriched from blood (not recorded which). DNA of the CDR3: TGCGCCAGCAGTGAAATGTCCGCAGGGGGCTACAATGAGCAGTTCTTC. This codes for CASSEMSAGGYNEQFF.